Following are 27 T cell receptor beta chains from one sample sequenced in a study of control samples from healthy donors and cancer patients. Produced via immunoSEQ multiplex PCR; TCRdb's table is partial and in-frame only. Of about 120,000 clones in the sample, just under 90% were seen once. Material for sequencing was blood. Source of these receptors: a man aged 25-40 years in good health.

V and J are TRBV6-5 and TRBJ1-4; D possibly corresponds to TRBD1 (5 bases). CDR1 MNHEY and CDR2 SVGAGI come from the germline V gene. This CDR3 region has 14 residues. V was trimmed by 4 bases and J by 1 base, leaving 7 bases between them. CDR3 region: CASSFQGTNEKLFF. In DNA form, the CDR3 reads TGTGCCAGCAGTTTTCAGGGAACTAATGAAAAACTGTTTTTT.

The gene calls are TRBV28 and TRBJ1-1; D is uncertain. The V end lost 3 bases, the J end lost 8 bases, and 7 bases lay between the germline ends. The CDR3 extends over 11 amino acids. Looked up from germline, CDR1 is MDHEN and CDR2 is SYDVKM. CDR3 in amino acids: CASSFRQEAFF. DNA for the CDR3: TGTGCCAGCAGTTTTAGGCAGGAAGCTTTCTTT.

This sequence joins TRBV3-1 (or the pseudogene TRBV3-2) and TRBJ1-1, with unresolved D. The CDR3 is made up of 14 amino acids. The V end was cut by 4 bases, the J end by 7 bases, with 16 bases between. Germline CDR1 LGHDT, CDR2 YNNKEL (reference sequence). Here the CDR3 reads CASSPSMEGREAFF. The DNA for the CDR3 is TGTGCCAGCAGCCCATCTATGGAAGGCCGTGAAGCTTTCTTT.

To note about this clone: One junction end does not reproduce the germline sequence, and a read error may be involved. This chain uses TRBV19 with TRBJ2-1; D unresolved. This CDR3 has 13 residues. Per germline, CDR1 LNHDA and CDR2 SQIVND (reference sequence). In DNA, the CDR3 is TGTGCCAGTAGTATAGCCCCGTACAGTGAGCAGTTCTTC. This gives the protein CASSIAPYSEQFF.

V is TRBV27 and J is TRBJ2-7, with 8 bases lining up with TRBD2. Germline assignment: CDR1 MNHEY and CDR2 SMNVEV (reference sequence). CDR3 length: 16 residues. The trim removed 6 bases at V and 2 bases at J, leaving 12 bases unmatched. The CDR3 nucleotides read TGTGCCAGCAGGATCCACGGGGGGGGGACTCCCTACGAGCAGTACTTC. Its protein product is CASRIHGGGTPYEQYF.

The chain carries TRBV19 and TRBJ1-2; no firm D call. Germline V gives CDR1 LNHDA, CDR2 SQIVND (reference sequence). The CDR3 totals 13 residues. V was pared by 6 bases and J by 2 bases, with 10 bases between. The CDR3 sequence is CASSHAGNYGYTF. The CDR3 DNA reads TGTGCCAGTAGCCACGCCGGGAACTATGGCTACACCTTC.

CDR3 protein: CASSLALRAGNTIYF. CDR3 in DNA: TGTGCCAGCAGCTTAGCGCTCCGGGCTGGAAACACCATATATTTT. The chain employs TRBV7-9 and TRBJ1-3; D remains unclear. Trimming removed 0 bases from V and 2 bases from J, with 8 bases in between. This CDR3 contains 15 residues. Germline V gives CDR1 SEHNR, CDR2 FQNEAQ (reference sequence).

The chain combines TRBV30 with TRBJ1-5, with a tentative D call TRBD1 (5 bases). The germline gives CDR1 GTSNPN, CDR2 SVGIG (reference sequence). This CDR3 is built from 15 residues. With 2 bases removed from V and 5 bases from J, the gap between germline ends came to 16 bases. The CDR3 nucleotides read TGTGCCTGGAGTTTAAAGGGAAGGGGCGATCAGCCCCAGCATTTT. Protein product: CAWSLKGRGDQPQHF.

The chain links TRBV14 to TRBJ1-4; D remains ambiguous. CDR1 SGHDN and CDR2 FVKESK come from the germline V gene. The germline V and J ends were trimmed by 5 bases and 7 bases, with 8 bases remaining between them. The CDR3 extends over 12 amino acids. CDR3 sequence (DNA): TGTGCCAGCAGCTTCTGGACTGAAAAACTGTTTTTT. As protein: CASSFWTEKLFF.

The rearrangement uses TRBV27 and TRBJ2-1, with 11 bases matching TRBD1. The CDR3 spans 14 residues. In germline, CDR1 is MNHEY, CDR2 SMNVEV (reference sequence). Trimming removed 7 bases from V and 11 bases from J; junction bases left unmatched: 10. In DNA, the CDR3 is TGTGCCAGCAAAAGGACAGGGGGCCAAAATCAGCAGTTCTTC. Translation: CASKRTGGQNQQFF.

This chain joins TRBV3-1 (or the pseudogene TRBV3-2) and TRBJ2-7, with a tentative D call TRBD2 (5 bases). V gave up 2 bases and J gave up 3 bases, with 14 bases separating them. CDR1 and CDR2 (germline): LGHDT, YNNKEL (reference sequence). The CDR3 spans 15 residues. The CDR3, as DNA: TGTGCCAGCAGCCAACGAGGGAATCCGGTCTACGAGCAGTACTTC. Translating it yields CASSQRGNPVYEQYF.

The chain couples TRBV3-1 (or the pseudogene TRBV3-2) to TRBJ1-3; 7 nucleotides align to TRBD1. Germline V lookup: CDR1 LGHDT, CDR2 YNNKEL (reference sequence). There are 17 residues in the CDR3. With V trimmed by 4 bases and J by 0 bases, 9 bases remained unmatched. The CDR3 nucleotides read TGTGCCAGCAGCCTCTCTCCGGGACAGTTCTCTGGAAACACCATATATTTT. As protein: CASSLSPGQFSGNTIYF.

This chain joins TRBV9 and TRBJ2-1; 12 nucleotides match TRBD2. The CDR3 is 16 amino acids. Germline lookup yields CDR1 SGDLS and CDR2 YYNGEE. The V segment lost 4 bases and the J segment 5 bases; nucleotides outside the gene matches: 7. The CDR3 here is CASSLRLAGAHNEQFF. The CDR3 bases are TGTGCCAGCAGCCTTAGACTAGCGGGGGCCCACAATGAGCAGTTCTTC.

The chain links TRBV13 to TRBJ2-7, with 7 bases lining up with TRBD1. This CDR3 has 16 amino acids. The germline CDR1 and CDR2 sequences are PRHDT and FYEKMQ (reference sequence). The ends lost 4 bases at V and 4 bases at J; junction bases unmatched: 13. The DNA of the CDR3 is TGTGCCAGCAGCTCGAATACAGGGGCGGTCGCGTACGAGCAGTACTTC. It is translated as CASSSNTGAVAYEQYF.

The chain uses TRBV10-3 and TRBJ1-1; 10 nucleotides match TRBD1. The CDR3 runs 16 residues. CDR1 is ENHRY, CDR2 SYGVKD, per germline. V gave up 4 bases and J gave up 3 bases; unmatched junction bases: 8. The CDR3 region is CAISGATGGSDTEAFF. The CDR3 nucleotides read TGTGCCATCAGTGGCGCGACAGGGGGCTCCGACACTGAAGCTTTCTTT.

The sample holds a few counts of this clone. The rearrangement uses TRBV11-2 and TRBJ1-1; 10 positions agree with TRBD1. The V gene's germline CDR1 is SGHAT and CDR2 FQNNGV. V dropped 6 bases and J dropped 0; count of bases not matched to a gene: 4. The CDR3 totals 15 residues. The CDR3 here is CASRRQGALNTEAFF. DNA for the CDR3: TGTGCCAGCAGGAGACAGGGGGCTTTGAACACTGAAGCTTTCTTT.

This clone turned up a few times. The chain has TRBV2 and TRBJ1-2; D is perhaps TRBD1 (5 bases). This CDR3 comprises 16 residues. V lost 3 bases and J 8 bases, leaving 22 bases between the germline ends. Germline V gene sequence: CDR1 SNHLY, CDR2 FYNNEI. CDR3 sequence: CASSERLTGGSAGYTF. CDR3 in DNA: TGTGCCAGCAGTGAGAGACTAACAGGCGGCTCGGCGGGCTACACCTTC. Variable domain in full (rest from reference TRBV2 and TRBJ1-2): EPEVTQTPSHQVTQMGQEVILRCVPISNHLYFYWYRQILGQKVEFLVSFYNNEISEKSEIFDDQFSVERPDGSNFTLKIRSTKLEDSAMYFCASSERLTGGSAGYTFGSGTRLTVV.

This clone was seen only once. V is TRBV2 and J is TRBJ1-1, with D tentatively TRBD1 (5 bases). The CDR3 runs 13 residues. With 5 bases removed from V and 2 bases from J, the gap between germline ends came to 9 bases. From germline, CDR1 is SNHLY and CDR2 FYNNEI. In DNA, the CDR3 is TGTGCCAGCAGTCCAGGGCCCAACACTGAAGCTTTCTTT. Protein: CASSPGPNTEAFF.

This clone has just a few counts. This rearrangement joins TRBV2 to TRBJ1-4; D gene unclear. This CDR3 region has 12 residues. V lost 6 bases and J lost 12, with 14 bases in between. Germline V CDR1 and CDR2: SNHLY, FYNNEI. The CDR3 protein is CASSLLDRQLFF. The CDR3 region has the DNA TGTGCCAGCAGCCTTCTTGATAGGCAACTGTTTTTT. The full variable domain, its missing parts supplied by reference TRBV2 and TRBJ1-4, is EPEVTQTPSHQVTQMGQEVILRCVPISNHLYFYWYRQILGQKVEFLVSFYNNEISEKSEIFDDQFSVERPDGSNFTLKIRSTKLEDSAMYFCASSLLDRQLFFGSGTQLSVL.

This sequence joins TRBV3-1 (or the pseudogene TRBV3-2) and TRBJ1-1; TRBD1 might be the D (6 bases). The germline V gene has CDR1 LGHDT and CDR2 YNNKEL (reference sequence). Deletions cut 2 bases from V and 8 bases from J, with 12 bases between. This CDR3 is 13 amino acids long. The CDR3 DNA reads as TGTGCCAGCAGCCAAACAGGGTCCTCCGAAGCTTTCTTT. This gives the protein CASSQTGSSEAFF.

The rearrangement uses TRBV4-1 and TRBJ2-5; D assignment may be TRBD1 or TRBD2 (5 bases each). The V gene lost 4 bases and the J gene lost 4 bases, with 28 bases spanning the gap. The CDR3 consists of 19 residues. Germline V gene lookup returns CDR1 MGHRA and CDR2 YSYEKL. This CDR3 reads CASSLRLLLGATATETQYF. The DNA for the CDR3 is TGCGCCAGCAGCCTAAGACTCCTGCTCGGGGCCACCGCTACAGAGACCCAGTACTTC.

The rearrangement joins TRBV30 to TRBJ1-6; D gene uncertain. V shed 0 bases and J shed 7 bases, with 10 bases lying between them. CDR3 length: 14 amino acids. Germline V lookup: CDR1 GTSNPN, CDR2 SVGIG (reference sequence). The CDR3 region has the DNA TGTGCCTGGAGTGTTAGAGGTTGGAATTCACCCCTCCACTTT. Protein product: CAWSVRGWNSPLHF.

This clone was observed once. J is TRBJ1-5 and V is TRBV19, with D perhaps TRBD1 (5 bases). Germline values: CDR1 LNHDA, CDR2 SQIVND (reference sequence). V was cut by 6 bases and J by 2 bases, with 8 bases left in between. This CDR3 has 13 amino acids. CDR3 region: CASSTTGNQPQHF. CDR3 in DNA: TGTGCCAGTAGCACGACAGGCAATCAGCCCCAGCATTTT.

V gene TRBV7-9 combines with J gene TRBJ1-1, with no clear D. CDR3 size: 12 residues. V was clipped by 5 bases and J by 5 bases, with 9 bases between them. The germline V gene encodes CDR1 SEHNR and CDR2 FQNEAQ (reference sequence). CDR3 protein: CASSPLLTEAFF. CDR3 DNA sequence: TGTGCCAGCAGCCCGCTCTTGACTGAAGCTTTCTTT. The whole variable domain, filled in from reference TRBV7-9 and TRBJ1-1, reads DTGVSQNPRHKITKRGQNVTFRCDPISEHNRLYWYRQTLGQGPEFLTYFQNEAQLEKSRLLSDRFSAERPKGSFSTLEIQRTEQGDSAMYLCASSPLLTEAFFGQGTRLTVV.

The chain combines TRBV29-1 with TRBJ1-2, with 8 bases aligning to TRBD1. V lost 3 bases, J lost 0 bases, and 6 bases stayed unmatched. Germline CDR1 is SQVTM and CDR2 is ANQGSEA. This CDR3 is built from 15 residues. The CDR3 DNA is TGCAGCGTTGACGGGGACAGGCCAGCTAACTATGGCTACACCTTC. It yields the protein CSVDGDRPANYGYTF. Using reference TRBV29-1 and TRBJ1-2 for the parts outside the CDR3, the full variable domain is SAVISQKPSRDICQRGTSLTIQCQVDSQVTMMFWYRQQPGQSLTLIATANQGSEATYESGFVIDKFPISRPNLTFSTLTVSNMSPEDSSIYLCSVDGDRPANYGYTFGSGTRLTVV.

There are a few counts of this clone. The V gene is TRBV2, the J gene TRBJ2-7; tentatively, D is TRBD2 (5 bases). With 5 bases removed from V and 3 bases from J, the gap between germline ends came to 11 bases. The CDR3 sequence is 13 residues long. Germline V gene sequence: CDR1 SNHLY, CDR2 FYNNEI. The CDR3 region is CASSWTGNYEQYF. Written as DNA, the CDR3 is TGTGCCAGCAGTTGGACGGGAAACTACGAGCAGTACTTC.

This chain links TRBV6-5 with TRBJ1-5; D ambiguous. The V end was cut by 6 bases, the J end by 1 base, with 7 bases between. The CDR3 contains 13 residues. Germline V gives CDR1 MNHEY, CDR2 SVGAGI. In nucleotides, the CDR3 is TGTGCCAGCAGAGGTAACAGCAATCAGCCCCAGCATTTT. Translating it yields CASRGNSNQPQHF.